The source of this T cell receptor (beta chain) is a study of shared clonotypes between healthy human individuals. Whole-study context: Plates per donor: three CD4 naive, three CD4 memory, two CD8 naive, one CD8 memory.

Clones were sequenced by immunoSEQ multiplex PCR, and TCRdb holds only the in-frame ones, with some missing. The sample includes about 980,000 clones, around three quarters of them seen just once. This CDR3 has 15 residues. V gave up 4 bases and J gave up 1 base, with 11 bases separating them. The germline gives CDR1 KGHSH, CDR2 LQKENI. The specimen sequenced was memory CD4+ T cells sorted from blood. Subset indicated: CD45RA-negative fraction. This chain connects TRBV18 to TRBJ1-5; TRBD1 might be the D (5 bases). This sequence originates from a man between 18 and 35 years old in good health. The CDR3 reads CASSQTRDSNQPQHF. In DNA, the CDR3 is TGTGCCAGCTCACAGACCCGGGACAGCAATCAGCCCCAGCATTTT.